This T cell receptor (beta chain) was found in a study of cytomegalovirus exposure and HLA in healthy donors. Whole-study context: Early released data had about 80 million unique TCRs, all coming from HLA-typed donors. Study-wide results and caveats: Sequence variants that were highly shared formed a cluster that was likely a sequencing artifact. According to an earlier analysis, most TCR beta V segments yielded productive rearrangements about 87% or about 30% of the time.

As to this clone: Its antigen remains unknown.

The CDR3 covers 13 residues. V lost 1 base and J 10 bases, leaving 11 bases between the germline ends. Germline lookup yields CDR1 LGHNA and CDR2 YNFKEQ. 13 Jbeta primers and 60 Vbeta primers were used for the PCR. Assay used: immunoSEQ multiplex PCR; TCRdb lists only in-frame clones, some missing. This sample yields some 90,000 clones, of which approximately 80% are seen a single time; roughly 3% belongs to the top ten. What was sequenced was PBMCs. The rearrangement joins TRBV4-2 to TRBJ2-1; D may be TRBD2 (7 bases). The clonotype comes from a woman in her 40s in good health and CMV-seronegative. CDR3 region: CASSQVGGGEQFF. DNA of the CDR3: TGTGCCAGCAGCCAAGTGGGAGGGGGGGAGCAGTTCTTC.